This T cell receptor beta chain derives from a study of T cells after yellow fever vaccination. General study findings and limits: Subsequent booster samples again held most clones from primary vaccination (approximately 95% CD4, approximately 86% CD8).

CDR1 is SGHRS and CDR2 is YFSETQ in the germline V gene. The J segment lost 6 bases and the V segment lost 4 bases, leaving 3 bases of the junction unmatched. This CDR3 spans 15 amino acids. This clonotype was recorded many times. MiXCR was run by TCRdb on the 5' RACE reads, yielding one entry per CDR3 protein. The sample comprises about 4,600 distinct CDR3 sequences, about 4% of which are singletons, and roughly three fifths rests with the top ten. The chain is built from TRBV5-1 and TRBJ2-1; 14 nucleotides align to TRBD2. The TCR originated in a man younger than 40 who received the YFV17D yellow fever vaccine. The sample consisted of PBMCs, either bulk or a sorted T-cell subset (CD4+, CD8+, memory, or dextramer-sorted; not recorded which), taken 15 days after the yellow fever booster vaccination. The DNA of the CDR3 is TGCGCCAGCAGCGAGGGACTAGCGGGGGTCAATGAGCAGTTCTTC. The encoded protein is CASSEGLAGVNEQFF.